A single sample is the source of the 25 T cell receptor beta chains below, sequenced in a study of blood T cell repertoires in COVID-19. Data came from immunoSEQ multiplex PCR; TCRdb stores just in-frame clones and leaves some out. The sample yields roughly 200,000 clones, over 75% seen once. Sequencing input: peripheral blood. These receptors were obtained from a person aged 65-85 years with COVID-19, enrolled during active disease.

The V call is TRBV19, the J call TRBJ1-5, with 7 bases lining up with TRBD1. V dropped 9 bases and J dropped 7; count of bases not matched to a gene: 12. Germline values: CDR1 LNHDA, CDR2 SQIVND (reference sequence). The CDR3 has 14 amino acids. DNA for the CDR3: TGTGCCAGCCAGGGGTCCCAGGGGGGACAGCCCCAGCATTTT. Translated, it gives CASQGSQGGQPQHF.

In DNA form, the CDR3 reads TGTGCCAGCAGCCAAGACAGGGTATCGGCCTCCTACGAGCAGTACTTC. It translates to CASSQDRVSASYEQYF. This sequence joins TRBV3-1 (or the pseudogene TRBV3-2) and TRBJ2-7; D may be TRBD1 (5 bases). This CDR3 contains 16 residues. Trimming took off 0 bases at V and 0 bases at J, with 12 bases between the two ends. Germline CDR1 LGHDT, CDR2 YNNKEL (reference sequence).

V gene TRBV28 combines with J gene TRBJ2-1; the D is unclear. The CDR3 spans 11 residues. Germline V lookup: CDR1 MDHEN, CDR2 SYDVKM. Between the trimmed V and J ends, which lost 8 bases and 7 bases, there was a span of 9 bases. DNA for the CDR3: TGTGCCAGCTCCGTCCAGAATGAGCAGTTCTTC. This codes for CASSVQNEQFF.

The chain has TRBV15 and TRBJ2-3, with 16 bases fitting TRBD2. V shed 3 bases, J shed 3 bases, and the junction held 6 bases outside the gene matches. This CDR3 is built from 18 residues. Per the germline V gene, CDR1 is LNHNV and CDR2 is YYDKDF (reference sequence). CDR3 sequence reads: CATSRGGTSGRATDTQYF. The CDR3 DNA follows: TGTGCCACCAGCAGGGGGGGGACTAGCGGGAGGGCTACAGATACGCAGTATTTT.

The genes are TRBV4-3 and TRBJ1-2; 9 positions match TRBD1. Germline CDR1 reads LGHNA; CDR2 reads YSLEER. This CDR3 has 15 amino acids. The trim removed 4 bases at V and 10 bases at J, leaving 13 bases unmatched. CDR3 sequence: CASSLQGQGQDVYTF. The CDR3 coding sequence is TGCGCCAGCAGCCTACAGGGACAGGGTCAAGACGTCTACACCTTC.

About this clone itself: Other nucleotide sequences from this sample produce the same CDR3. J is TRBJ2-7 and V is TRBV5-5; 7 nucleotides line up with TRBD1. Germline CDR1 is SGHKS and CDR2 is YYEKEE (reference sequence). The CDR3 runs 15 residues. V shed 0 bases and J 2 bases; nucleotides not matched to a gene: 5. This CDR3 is CASSLEGGSPYEQYF. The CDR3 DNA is TGTGCCAGCAGCTTGGAAGGGGGCTCTCCCTACGAGCAGTACTTC.

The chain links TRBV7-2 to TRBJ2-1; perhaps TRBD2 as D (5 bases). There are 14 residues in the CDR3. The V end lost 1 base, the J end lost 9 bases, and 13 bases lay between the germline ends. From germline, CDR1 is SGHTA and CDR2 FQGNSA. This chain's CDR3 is CASSLGGGPPEQFF. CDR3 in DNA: TGTGCCAGCAGCTTAGGAGGAGGACCCCCTGAGCAGTTCTTC.

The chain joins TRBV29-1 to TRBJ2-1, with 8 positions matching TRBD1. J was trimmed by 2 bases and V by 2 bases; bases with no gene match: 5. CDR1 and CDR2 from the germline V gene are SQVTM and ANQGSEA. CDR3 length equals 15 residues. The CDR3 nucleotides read TGCAGCGTTGAAAAGGGCAGGGGGCCCTACAATGAGCAGTTCTTC. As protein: CSVEKGRGPYNEQFF.

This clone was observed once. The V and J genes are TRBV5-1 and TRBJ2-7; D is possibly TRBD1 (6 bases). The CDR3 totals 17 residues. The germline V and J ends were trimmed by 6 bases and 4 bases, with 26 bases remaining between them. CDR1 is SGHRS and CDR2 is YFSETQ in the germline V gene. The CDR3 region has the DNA TGCGCCAGCAATGACAGGCCGTTGGGTTGGGAAAGGTACGAGCAGTACTTC. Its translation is CASNDRPLGWERYEQYF.

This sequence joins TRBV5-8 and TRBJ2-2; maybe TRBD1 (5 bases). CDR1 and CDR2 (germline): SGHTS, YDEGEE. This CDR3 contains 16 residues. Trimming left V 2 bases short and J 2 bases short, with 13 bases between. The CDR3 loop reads CASSFVRGLNTGELFF. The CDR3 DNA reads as TGTGCCAGCAGCTTCGTAAGGGGCCTTAACACCGGGGAGCTGTTTTTT.

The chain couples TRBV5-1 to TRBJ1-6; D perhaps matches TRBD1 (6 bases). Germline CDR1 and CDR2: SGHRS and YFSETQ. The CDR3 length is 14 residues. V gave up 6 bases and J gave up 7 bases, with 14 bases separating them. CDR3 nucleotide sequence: TGCGCCAGCACCACAGGGCTCGGGAATTCACCCCTCCACTTT. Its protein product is CASTTGLGNSPLHF.

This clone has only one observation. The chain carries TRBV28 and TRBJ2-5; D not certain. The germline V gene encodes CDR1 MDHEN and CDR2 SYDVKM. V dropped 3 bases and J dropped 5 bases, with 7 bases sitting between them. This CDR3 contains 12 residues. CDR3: CASSLGPETQYF. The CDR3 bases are TGTGCCAGCAGTTTGGGCCCGGAGACCCAGTACTTC.

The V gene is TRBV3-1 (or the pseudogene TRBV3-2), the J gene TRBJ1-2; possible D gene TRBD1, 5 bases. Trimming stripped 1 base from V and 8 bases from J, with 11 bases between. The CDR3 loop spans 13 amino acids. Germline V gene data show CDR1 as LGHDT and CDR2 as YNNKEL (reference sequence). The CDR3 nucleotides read TGTGCCAGCAGCCAAGCACAGGTGGACGGCTACACCTTC. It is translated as CASSQAQVDGYTF.

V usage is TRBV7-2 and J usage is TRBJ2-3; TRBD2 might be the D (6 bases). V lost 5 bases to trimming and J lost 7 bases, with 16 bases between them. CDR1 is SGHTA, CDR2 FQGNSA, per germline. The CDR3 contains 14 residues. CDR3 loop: CASSPQGGGHTQYF. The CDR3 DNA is TGTGCCAGCAGCCCCCAGGGAGGCGGACATACGCAGTATTTT. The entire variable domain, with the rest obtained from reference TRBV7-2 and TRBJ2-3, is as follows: GAGVSQSPSNKVTEKGKDVELRCDPISGHTALYWYRQSLGQGLEFLIYFQGNSAPDKSGLPSDRFSAERTGGSVSTLTIQRTQQEDSAVYLCASSPQGGGHTQYFGPGTRLTVL.

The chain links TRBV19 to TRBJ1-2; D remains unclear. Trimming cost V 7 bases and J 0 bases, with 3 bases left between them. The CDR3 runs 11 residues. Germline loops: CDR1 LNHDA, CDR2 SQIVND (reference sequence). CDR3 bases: TGTGCCAGTAACACTAACTATGGCTACACCTTC. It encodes CASNTNYGYTF. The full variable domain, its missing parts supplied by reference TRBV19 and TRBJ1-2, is DGGITQSPKYLFRKEGQNVTLSCEQNLNHDAMYWYRQDPGQGLRLIYYSQIVNDFQKGDIAEGYSVSREKKESFPLTVTSAQKNPTAFYLCASNTNYGYTFGSGTRLTVV.

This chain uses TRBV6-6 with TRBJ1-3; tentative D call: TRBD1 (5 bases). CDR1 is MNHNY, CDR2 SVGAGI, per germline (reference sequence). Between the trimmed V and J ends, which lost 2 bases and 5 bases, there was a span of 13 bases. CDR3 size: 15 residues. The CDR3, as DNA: TGTGCCAGCAGTTACGGGGCTAACACTCGAAACACCATATATTTT. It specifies CASSYGANTRNTIYF.

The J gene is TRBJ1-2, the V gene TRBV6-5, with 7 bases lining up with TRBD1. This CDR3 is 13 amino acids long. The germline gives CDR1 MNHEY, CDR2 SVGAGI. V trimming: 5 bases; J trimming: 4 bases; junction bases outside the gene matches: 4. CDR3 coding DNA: TGTGCCAGCAGTAGGGGGACAGTCTATGGCTACACCTTC. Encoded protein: CASSRGTVYGYTF.

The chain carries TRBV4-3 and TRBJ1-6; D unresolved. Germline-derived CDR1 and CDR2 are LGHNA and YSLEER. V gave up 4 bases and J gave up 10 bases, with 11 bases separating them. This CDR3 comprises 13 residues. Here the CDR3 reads CASSLGSGSPLHF. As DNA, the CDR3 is TGCGCCAGCAGCCTCGGATCGGGATCACCCCTCCACTTT.

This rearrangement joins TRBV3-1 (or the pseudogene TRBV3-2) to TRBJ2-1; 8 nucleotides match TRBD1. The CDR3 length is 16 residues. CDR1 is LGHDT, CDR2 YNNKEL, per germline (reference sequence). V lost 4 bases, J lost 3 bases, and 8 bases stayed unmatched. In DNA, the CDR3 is TGTGCCAGCAGCCCCCGCACTACAGGGGGCTACAATGAGCAGTTCTTC. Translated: CASSPRTTGGYNEQFF.

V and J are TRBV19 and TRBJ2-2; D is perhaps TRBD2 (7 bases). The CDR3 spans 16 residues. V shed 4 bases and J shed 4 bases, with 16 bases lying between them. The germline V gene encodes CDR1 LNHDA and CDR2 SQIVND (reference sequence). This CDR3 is CASSTLRGGGTGELFF. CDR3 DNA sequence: TGTGCCAGTAGTACTCTCAGGGGCGGGGGCACCGGGGAGCTGTTTTTT.

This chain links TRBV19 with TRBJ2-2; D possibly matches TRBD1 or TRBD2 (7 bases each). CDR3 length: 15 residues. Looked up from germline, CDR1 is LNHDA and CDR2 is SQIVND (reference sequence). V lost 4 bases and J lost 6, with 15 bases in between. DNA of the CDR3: TGTGCCAGTAGTAGAGACAGGGCGGGGGCCGGGGAGCTGTTTTTT. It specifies CASSRDRAGAGELFF.

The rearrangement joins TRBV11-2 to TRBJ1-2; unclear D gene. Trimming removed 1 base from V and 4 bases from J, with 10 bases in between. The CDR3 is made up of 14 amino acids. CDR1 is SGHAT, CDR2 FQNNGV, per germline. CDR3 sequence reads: CASSLVLGSYGYTF. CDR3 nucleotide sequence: TGTGCCAGCAGCTTAGTCCTGGGGAGCTATGGCTACACCTTC.

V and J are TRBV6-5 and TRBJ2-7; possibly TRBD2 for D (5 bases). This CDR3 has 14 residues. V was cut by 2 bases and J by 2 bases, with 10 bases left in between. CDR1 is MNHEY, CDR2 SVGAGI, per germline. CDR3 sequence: CASSYEGETYEQYF. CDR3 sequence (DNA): TGTGCCAGCAGTTACGAGGGCGAGACCTACGAGCAGTACTTC.

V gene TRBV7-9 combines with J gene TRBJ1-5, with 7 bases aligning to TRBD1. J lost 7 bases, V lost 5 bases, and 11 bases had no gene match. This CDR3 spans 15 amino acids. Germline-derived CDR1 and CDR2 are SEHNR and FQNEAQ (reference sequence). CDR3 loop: CASSDGSNRGQPQHF. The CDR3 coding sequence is TGTGCCAGCAGCGATGGGTCAAACAGGGGACAGCCCCAGCATTTT.

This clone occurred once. This chain's CDR3 is CASSQGVRGTEAFF. CDR3 DNA sequence: TGTGCCAGCAGCCAAGGTGTGAGGGGGACTGAAGCTTTCTTT. The V gene is TRBV14, the J gene TRBJ1-1; the D gene is possibly TRBD1 (6 bases). Germline-derived CDR1 and CDR2 are SGHDN and FVKESK. Trimming took 1 base from V and 5 from J, leaving 11 bases between them. This CDR3 is built from 14 residues.